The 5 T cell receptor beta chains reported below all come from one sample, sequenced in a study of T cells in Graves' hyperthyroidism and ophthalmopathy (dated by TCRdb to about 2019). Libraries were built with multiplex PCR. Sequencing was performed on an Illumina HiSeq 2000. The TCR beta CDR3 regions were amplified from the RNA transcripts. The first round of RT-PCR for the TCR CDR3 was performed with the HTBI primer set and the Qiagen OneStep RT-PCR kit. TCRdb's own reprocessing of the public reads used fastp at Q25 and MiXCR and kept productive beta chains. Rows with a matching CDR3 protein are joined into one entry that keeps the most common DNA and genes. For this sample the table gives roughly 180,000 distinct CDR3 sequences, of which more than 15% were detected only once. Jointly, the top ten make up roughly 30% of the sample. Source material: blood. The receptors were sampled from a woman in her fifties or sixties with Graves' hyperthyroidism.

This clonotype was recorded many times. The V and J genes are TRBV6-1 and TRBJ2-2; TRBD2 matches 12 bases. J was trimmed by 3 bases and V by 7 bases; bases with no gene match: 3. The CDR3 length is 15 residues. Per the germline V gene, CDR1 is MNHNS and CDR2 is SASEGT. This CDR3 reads CASIRLAGDTGELFF. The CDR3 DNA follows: TGTGCCAGCATCCGACTAGCGGGAGACACCGGGGAGCTGTTTTTT.

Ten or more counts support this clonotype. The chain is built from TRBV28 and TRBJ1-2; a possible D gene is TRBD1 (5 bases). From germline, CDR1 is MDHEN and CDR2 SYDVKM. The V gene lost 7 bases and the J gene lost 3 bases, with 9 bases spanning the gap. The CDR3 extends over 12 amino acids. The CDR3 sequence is CASTRGDYGYTF. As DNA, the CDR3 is TGTGCCAGCACAAGGGGAGACTATGGCTACACCTTC.

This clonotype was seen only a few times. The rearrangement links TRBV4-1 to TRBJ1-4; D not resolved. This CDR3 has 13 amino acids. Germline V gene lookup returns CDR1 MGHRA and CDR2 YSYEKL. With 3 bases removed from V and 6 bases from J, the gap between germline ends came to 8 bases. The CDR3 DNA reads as TGCGCCAGCAGCCAGGGCCGAGATGAAAAACTGTTTTTT. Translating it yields CASSQGRDEKLFF.

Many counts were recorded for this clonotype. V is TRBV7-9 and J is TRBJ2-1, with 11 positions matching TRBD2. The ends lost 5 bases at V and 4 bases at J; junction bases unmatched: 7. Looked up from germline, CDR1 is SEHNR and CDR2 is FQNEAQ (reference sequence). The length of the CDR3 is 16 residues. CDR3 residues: CASSPGVAGGYNEQFF. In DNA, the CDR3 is TGTGCCAGCAGCCCCGGTGTAGCGGGGGGGTACAATGAGCAGTTCTTC.

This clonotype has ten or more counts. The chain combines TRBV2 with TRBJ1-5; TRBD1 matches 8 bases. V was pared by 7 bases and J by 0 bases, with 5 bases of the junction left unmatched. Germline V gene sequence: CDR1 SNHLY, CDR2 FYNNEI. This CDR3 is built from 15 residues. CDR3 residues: CASTIQGASNQPQHF. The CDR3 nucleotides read TGTGCCAGCACCATCCAGGGGGCTAGCAATCAGCCCCAGCATTTT.